Sequencing of this T cell receptor (beta chain) was carried out in a study of cytotoxic CD8 clonotypes in ibrutinib-treated CLL. Study-level background: Partial response occurred in roughly 24 patients and complete response in 2; at median around 5.5 years, around 14 remained remitted and roughly 12 progressed. General study results and limits: Among the clonotypes, public ones were uncommon and contracted or held stable on treatment. Clonality, elevated at ibrutinib response, dropped back toward baseline at progression.

About this clone itself: What it binds is unknown.

This CDR3 is built from 15 residues. Trimming stripped 5 bases from V and 0 bases from J, with 14 bases between. Germline assignment: CDR1 SGHTA and CDR2 FQGNSA. With cryopreserved PBMCs as the source, 1.5 to 2.5 micrograms of genomic DNA went to TCR beta libraries. The table came from immunoSEQ multiplex PCR; TCRdb's copy has only in-frame clones and leaves some out. Of 150,000 to 250,000 clones listed, around 72% are singletons. This specimen was PBMCs, taken after 24 months of ibrutinib treatment. The TCR sequence derives from a human donor with chronic lymphocytic leukemia. The genes are TRBV7-2 and TRBJ2-7, with D perhaps matching TRBD1 (5 bases). CDR3 protein: CASSPGHQTSYEQYF. The CDR3 DNA reads as TGTGCCAGCAGCCCCGGACACCAGACCTCCTACGAGCAGTACTTC.